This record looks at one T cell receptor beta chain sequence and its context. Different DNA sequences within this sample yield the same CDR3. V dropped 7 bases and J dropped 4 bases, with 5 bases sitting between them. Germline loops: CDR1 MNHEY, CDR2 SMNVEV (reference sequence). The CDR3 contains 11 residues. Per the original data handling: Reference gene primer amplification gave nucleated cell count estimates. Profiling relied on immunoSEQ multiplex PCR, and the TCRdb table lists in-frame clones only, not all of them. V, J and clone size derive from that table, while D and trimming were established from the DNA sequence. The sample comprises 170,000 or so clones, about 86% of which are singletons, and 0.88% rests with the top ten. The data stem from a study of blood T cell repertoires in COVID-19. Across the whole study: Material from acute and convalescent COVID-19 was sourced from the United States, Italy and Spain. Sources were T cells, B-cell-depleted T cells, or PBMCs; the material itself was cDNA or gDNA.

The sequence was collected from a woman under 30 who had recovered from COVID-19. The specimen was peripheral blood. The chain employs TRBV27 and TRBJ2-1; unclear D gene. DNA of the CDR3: TGTGCCAGCACCTTATACAATGAGCAGTTCTTC. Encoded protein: CASTLYNEQFF.